A single sample is the source of the 2 T cell receptor beta chains below, sequenced in a study of T cell responses to AZD1222 COVID-19 vaccine. The protocol was immunoSEQ multiplex PCR, while the TCRdb copy is restricted to in-frame clones and leaves out a portion. The sample shows some 130,000 clones, about 93% of them seen only once. The source was peripheral blood, collected 28 days after the second AZD1222 dose. The receptors shown here come from an adult who received the AZD1222 COVID-19 vaccine.

The chain uses TRBV7-9 and TRBJ2-5; the D call may be TRBD1 or TRBD2 (5 bases each). This CDR3 has 13 residues. Germline V gene sequence: CDR1 SEHNR, CDR2 FQNEAQ (reference sequence). The V and J ends lost 3 bases and 2 bases respectively, with 7 bases between them. CDR3 amino acids: CASSFWGQETQYF. In DNA form, the CDR3 reads TGTGCCAGCAGCTTTTGGGGGCAAGAGACCCAGTACTTC.

V gene TRBV19 combines with J gene TRBJ1-5; 8 bases are shared with TRBD1. This CDR3 is built from 19 residues. With V trimmed by 7 bases and J by 5 bases, 22 bases remained unmatched. Germline V gives CDR1 LNHDA, CDR2 SQIVND (reference sequence). The CDR3 sequence: CASNTRVPDRGLGDQPQHF. The CDR3 region has the DNA TGTGCCAGTAATACGAGAGTGCCCGACAGGGGACTTGGGGATCAGCCCCAGCATTTT. The whole variable domain, filled in from reference TRBV19 and TRBJ1-5, reads DGGITQSPKYLFRKEGQNVTLSCEQNLNHDAMYWYRQDPGQGLRLIYYSQIVNDFQKGDIAEGYSVSREKKESFPLTVTSAQKNPTAFYLCASNTRVPDRGLGDQPQHFGDGTRLSIL.